This T cell receptor beta chain was recorded in a study of blood T cell repertoires in COVID-19. Germline V gene lookup returns CDR1 MNHEY and CDR2 SVGAGI. V was cut by 11 bases and J by 3 bases, with 17 bases left in between. CDR3 length: 13 amino acids. Here immunoSEQ multiplex PCR was the method, and the copy in TCRdb shows in-frame clones only, minus some. The sample records fewer than 150,000 clones, around 90% being singletons. The chain recombines TRBV6-5 with TRBJ2-7, with a tentative D call TRBD2 (5 bases). The receptor's source is a human donor in a cohort sampled during active COVID-19. The sequencing input was peripheral blood. For the CDR3, the DNA is TGTGCCGGTGAGGGCTCGACCAACTACGAGCAGTACTTC. Amino acids: CAGEGSTNYEQYF.